A single sample is the source of the 27 T cell receptor beta chains below, sequenced in a study of cytomegalovirus exposure and HLA in healthy donors. The PCR made use of 60 Vbeta and 13 Jbeta primers. Here immunoSEQ multiplex PCR was the method, and the copy in TCRdb shows in-frame clones only, minus some. The table has roughly 180,000 clones, roughly 74% seen once. The sample consisted of PBMCs. These receptors were taken from a female donor in good health and CMV-seronegative.

This clone is medium-sized (0.01 to 0.1%) within its sample. This sequence joins TRBV15 and TRBJ1-1; TRBD1 might be the D (5 bases). V lost 9 bases and J 4 bases, leaving 15 bases between the germline ends. This CDR3 spans 13 amino acids. Per the germline V gene, CDR1 is LNHNV and CDR2 is YYDKDF (reference sequence). CDR3 in amino acids: CATDSGGGTEAFF. CDR3 nucleotides: TGTGCCACAGACAGCGGGGGAGGCACTGAAGCTTTCTTT.

This rearrangement joins TRBV25-1 to TRBJ2-1; maybe TRBD2 (6 bases). Trimming took 1 base from V and 7 from J, leaving 14 bases between them. The CDR3 is made up of 15 amino acids. CDR1 is MGHDK and CDR2 is SYGVNS in the germline V gene. This CDR3 reads CASSELGGTENEQFF. The CDR3 coding sequence is TGTGCCAGCAGTGAATTGGGCGGGACTGAGAATGAGCAGTTCTTC.

V and J are TRBV9 and TRBJ1-2; 8 bases fit TRBD1. V lost 5 bases, J lost 5 bases, and 8 bases stayed unmatched. CDR3 length: 14 amino acids. Germline V gene lookup returns CDR1 SGDLS and CDR2 YYNGEE. CDR3 nucleotide sequence: TGTGCCAGCAGTGACGGGACAGGAATTTATGGCTACACCTTC. It is translated as CASSDGTGIYGYTF.

Here the CDR3 reads CASSQVQGLMNTEAFF. The CDR3, as DNA: TGTGCCAGCAGCCAAGTTCAGGGATTAATGAACACTGAAGCTTTCTTT. The chain is built from TRBV4-2 and TRBJ1-1; perhaps TRBD1 as D (5 bases). Germline loops: CDR1 LGHNA, CDR2 YNFKEQ. The CDR3 runs to 16 residues. The V and J ends lost 1 base and 0 bases respectively, with 12 bases between them.

This chain uses TRBV27 with TRBJ2-7, with 7 bases lining up with TRBD1. Looked up from germline, CDR1 is MNHEY and CDR2 is SMNVEV (reference sequence). V lost 3 bases to trimming and J lost 5 bases; unmatched junction nucleotides: 7. There are 14 residues in the CDR3. CDR3 region: CASSFEGASHEQYF. DNA of the CDR3: TGTGCCAGCAGTTTTGAGGGGGCGAGCCACGAGCAGTACTTC.

The chain combines TRBV6-1 with TRBJ2-1, with 7 bases that match TRBD2. Germline V lookup: CDR1 MNHNS, CDR2 SASEGT. V dropped 1 base and J dropped 14; count of bases not matched to a gene: 8. This CDR3 has 13 residues. The CDR3 nucleotides are TGTGCCAGCAGTGAAGTATTAGGGCGGGGGAAGTTCTTC. Its translation: CASSEVLGRGKFF.

The chain links TRBV5-4 to TRBJ1-2; a weak D match, TRBD1 (6 bases). From germline, CDR1 is SGHNT and CDR2 YYREEE (reference sequence). V was cut by 4 bases and J by 6 bases, with 13 bases left in between. The CDR3 extends over 13 amino acids. The DNA of the CDR3 is TGTGCCAGCAGCGTTACGCGACAGGATGGCTACACCTTC. The encoded protein is CASSVTRQDGYTF.

V gene TRBV5-1 combines with J gene TRBJ2-1; TRBD2 might be the D (6 bases). Trimming pared 5 bases from V and 4 bases from J, leaving 10 bases between. From germline, CDR1 is SGHRS and CDR2 YFSETQ. The CDR3 sequence is 13 residues long. The CDR3, as DNA: TGCGCCAGCAGGGTGGGGGGATACAATGAGCAGTTCTTC. As protein: CASRVGGYNEQFF. The entire variable domain, with the rest obtained from reference TRBV5-1 and TRBJ2-1, is as follows: KAGVTQTPRYLIKTRGQQVTLSCSPISGHRSVSWYQQTPGQGLQFLFEYFSETQRNKGNFPGRFSGRQFSNSRSEMNVSTLELGDSALYLCASRVGGYNEQFFGPGTRLTVL.

This clone was seen only once. The rearrangement uses TRBV29-1 and TRBJ2-1; 9 bases are shared with TRBD2. V dropped 7 bases and J dropped 1; count of bases not matched to a gene: 2. The CDR3 runs to 13 residues. Looked up from germline, CDR1 is SQVTM and CDR2 is ANQGSEA. The CDR3 loop reads CSATSGSYNEQFF. The CDR3 region has the DNA TGCAGCGCGACTAGCGGATCCTACAATGAGCAGTTCTTC.

This chain joins TRBV6-5 and TRBJ1-3; D possibly corresponds to TRBD1 (5 bases). Trimming pared 1 base from V and 3 bases from J, leaving 10 bases between. Germline CDR1 and CDR2: MNHEY and SVGAGI. This CDR3 region has 15 residues. CDR3 in DNA: TGTGCCAGCAGTTACTGGGAGGGGTTTGGAAACACCATATATTTT. Protein: CASSYWEGFGNTIYF.

This clone was seen a few times. V and J are TRBV27 and TRBJ1-4; D ambiguous. Germline assignment: CDR1 MNHEY and CDR2 SMNVEV (reference sequence). Trimming pared 6 bases from V and 1 base from J, leaving 9 bases between. This CDR3 is built from 14 residues. The CDR3 coding sequence is TGTGCCAGCAGACGCCCAGAAACTAATGAAAAACTGTTTTTT. This sequence encodes CASRRPETNEKLFF.

This chain uses TRBV10-3 with TRBJ2-1; TRBD2 agrees at 8 bases. J lost 5 bases, V lost 6 bases, and 9 bases had no gene match. The CDR3 has 15 amino acids. Germline V gene data show CDR1 as ENHRY and CDR2 as SYGVKD. The CDR3 nucleotides read TGTGCCATCAGGGGGGCTTCGGGAGGGAACAATGAGCAGTTCTTC. It yields the protein CAIRGASGGNNEQFF.

This clone appeared once. The rearrangement uses TRBV11-3 and TRBJ2-1, with 10 nucleotides matching TRBD1. Trimming removed 0 bases from V and 8 bases from J; junction bases left unmatched: 4. Germline CDR1 reads SGHNT; CDR2 reads YENEEA. This CDR3 is built from 15 residues. CDR3 sequence (DNA): TGTGCCAGCAGCTTAGATGGGACAGGGGACGATGAGCAGTTCTTC. Protein sequence: CASSLDGTGDDEQFF.

The genes are TRBV7-2 and TRBJ2-1, with 13 bases aligning to TRBD2. Germline CDR1 is SGHTA and CDR2 is FQGNSA. The CDR3 is made up of 16 amino acids. V lost 5 bases to trimming and J lost 9 bases; unmatched junction nucleotides: 10. The CDR3 loop is CASSPPGLAGSSEQFF. CDR3 bases: TGTGCCAGCAGCCCCCCGGGACTAGCGGGATCATCTGAGCAGTTCTTC.

V gene TRBV29-1 combines with J gene TRBJ2-3; 10 bases are a match to TRBD1. Losses at the gene ends were 6 bases for V and 3 bases for J; bases not matched to a gene: 6. This CDR3 region has 14 residues. CDR1 is SQVTM and CDR2 is ANQGSEA in the germline V gene. The chain's CDR3 is CSVAGTGVTDTQYF. CDR3 bases: TGCAGCGTCGCCGGGACAGGGGTGACAGATACGCAGTATTTT.

The rearrangement uses TRBV5-1 and TRBJ2-1; 7 positions match TRBD1. CDR1 SGHRS and CDR2 YFSETQ come from the germline V gene. Germline trimming cut 5 bases from V and 4 bases from J; bases unmatched to any gene: 6. The CDR3 length is 14 residues. The chain's CDR3 is CASRSQGPYNEQFF. The CDR3 DNA reads as TGCGCCAGCAGATCACAGGGGCCGTACAATGAGCAGTTCTTC.

This rearrangement joins TRBV6-6 to TRBJ1-2; possible D gene TRBD1, 5 bases. The CDR3 has 12 residues. From germline, CDR1 is MNHNY and CDR2 SVGAGI (reference sequence). V shed 7 bases and J shed 5 bases, with 11 bases lying between them. The CDR3 DNA sequence: TGTGCCAGCACCGGGACTGAATATGGCTACACCTTC. It translates to CASTGTEYGYTF.

The gene calls are TRBV27 and TRBJ1-4; D is ambiguous. Germline V gives CDR1 MNHEY, CDR2 SMNVEV (reference sequence). The V gene lost 6 bases and the J gene lost 8 bases, with 19 bases spanning the gap. The CDR3 is made up of 15 amino acids. CDR3 nucleotide sequence: TGTGCCAGCAGCCTTTTGGCCCGTCGGAGGGAAAAACTGTTTTTT. Amino acid sequence: CASSLLARRREKLFF.

The J gene is TRBJ2-7, the V gene TRBV5-1; the match to TRBD1 covers 7 bases. In germline, CDR1 is SGHRS, CDR2 YFSETQ. Trimming took 2 bases from V and 3 from J; bases not matched to a gene: 5. There are 14 residues in the CDR3. CDR3 coding DNA: TGCGCCAGCAGCTTAGGCTACAGGGGCTACGAGCAGTACTTC. Amino acid sequence: CASSLGYRGYEQYF.

This clone appeared once. The chain is built from TRBV7-9 and TRBJ2-5, with 10 bases aligning to TRBD2. The CDR3 loop spans 17 amino acids. Germline lookup yields CDR1 SEHNR and CDR2 FQNEAQ (reference sequence). V shed 4 bases and J 2 bases; nucleotides not matched to a gene: 10. The CDR3 region is CASSSTVILAGQETQYF. CDR3 coding DNA: TGTGCCAGCAGCTCTACCGTCATACTAGCGGGGCAAGAGACCCAGTACTTC.

The V and J genes are TRBV5-6 and TRBJ2-4; D gene uncertain. The CDR3 extends over 16 amino acids. V lost 5 bases and J lost 0, with 15 bases in between. Germline values: CDR1 SGHDT, CDR2 YYEEEE. The CDR3 is CASSWPGSLAKNIQYF. CDR3 in DNA: TGTGCCAGCAGTTGGCCAGGCTCTCTAGCCAAAAACATTCAGTACTTC.

This chain joins TRBV28 and TRBJ1-1; 7 nucleotides line up with TRBD1. The germline CDR1 and CDR2 sequences are MDHEN and SYDVKM. This CDR3 is 14 amino acids long. V lost 4 bases and J lost 4; bases outside the gene matches: 6. The CDR3 DNA is TGTGCCAGCAGTTCCCTGAGACAGGGCACTGAAGCTTTCTTT. Protein product: CASSSLRQGTEAFF.

This chain connects TRBV6-5 to TRBJ2-4; D remains ambiguous. CDR1 and CDR2 (germline): MNHEY, SVGAGI. The CDR3 has 16 amino acids. The V gene lost 0 bases and the J gene lost 0 bases, with 9 bases spanning the gap. Here the CDR3 reads CASSYSGLLAKNIQYF. DNA of the CDR3: TGTGCCAGCAGTTACTCGGGCCTACTAGCCAAAAACATTCAGTACTTC.

The gene calls are TRBV19 and TRBJ2-2; D may be TRBD2 (5 bases). This CDR3 has 13 residues. With 4 bases removed from V and 5 bases from J, the gap between germline ends came to 8 bases. Germline-derived CDR1 and CDR2 are LNHDA and SQIVND (reference sequence). The DNA for the CDR3 is TGTGCCAGTAGTACCCGACTAACCGGGGAGCTGTTTTTT. It specifies CASSTRLTGELFF.

The chain uses TRBV29-1 and TRBJ2-3; 11 bases map to TRBD2. The CDR3 has 15 residues. V dropped 1 base and J dropped 4; count of bases not matched to a gene: 4. Germline assignment: CDR1 SQVTM and CDR2 ANQGSEA. The DNA of the CDR3 is TGCAGCGTTGAAGGACTAGCGGGGTTAGCAGATACGCAGTATTTT. Its protein is CSVEGLAGLADTQYF.

The chain recombines TRBV2 with TRBJ2-3; TRBD1 agrees at 8 bases. The CDR3 is 13 residues long. Germline values: CDR1 SNHLY, CDR2 FYNNEI. V dropped 4 bases and J dropped 4; count of bases not matched to a gene: 1. DNA of the CDR3: TGTGCCAGCAGTGTGGGACAGGCAGATACGCAGTATTTT. Its protein product is CASSVGQADTQYF.

The chain links TRBV6-1 to TRBJ1-5; 8 bases match TRBD1. This CDR3 has 15 amino acids. V gave up 4 bases and J gave up 5 bases; unmatched junction bases: 7. The germline V gene encodes CDR1 MNHNS and CDR2 SASEGT. CDR3 protein: CASSGGTGTYQPQHF. Written as DNA, the CDR3 is TGTGCCAGCAGTGGTGGGACAGGCACTTATCAGCCCCAGCATTTT.